This T cell receptor beta chain was captured by sequencing in a study of T cell responses to AZD1222 COVID-19 vaccine. Points from the study as a whole: No day 14 peak samples; only post-peak repertoires were characterized. Spike-specific TCR breadth and depth both grew after two AZD1222 doses. Spike-spanning, vaccine-associated CD4 TCRs were dominant at 160-218 and 743-854.

Some second doses came at about 4 weeks and others at about 12 weeks; these were pooled. The CDR3 is made up of 15 amino acids. Germline values: CDR1 MNHEY, CDR2 SMNVEV (reference sequence). Trimming removed 4 bases from V and 9 bases from J; junction bases left unmatched: 5. The repertoire was sequenced with immunoSEQ multiplex PCR; TCRdb's copy has only in-frame clones and lacks some. Found here are tens of thousands of clones, nearly 90% of them singletons; the top ten hold 28%. As regards this clone: Its target is not known.

The V gene is TRBV27, the J gene TRBJ2-1, with TRBD2 matching over 14 bases. The origin of this receptor is an adult who received the AZD1222 COVID-19 vaccine. The sequenced sample was peripheral blood, obtained 28 days after the second AZD1222 dose. CDR3 sequence (DNA): TGTGCCAGCAGTTCCGGGGGACTAGCGGGAGTTGAGCAGTTCTTC. Residues: CASSSGGLAGVEQFF.